This T cell receptor (beta chain) was identified in a study of chemoradiotherapy in HPV16-positive cancers. Study-level results: Better recurrence-free survival went with HPV-responsive T-cell expansion in HPV16-positive patients.

With regard to this clone: Its specificity is not known.

The CDR3 totals 14 residues. Germline CDR1 is SNHLY and CDR2 is FYNNEI. V was shortened by 6 bases and J by 0 bases, with 11 bases between the two germline ends. Clones were read by immunoSEQ multiplex PCR, and TCRdb kept only the in-frame ones, dropping some. The table includes 8,000 to 9,000 clones, approximately 79% detected once. The origin of this receptor is a human donor with HPV-associated anogenital cancer. Specimen collection occurred from a patient who underwent chemoradiotherapy. The genes are TRBV2 and TRBJ1-1; no reliable D call. The CDR3 coding sequence is TGTGCCAGCAGGGAGGGCATCATGAACACTGAAGCTTTCTTT. This gives the protein CASREGIMNTEAFF.